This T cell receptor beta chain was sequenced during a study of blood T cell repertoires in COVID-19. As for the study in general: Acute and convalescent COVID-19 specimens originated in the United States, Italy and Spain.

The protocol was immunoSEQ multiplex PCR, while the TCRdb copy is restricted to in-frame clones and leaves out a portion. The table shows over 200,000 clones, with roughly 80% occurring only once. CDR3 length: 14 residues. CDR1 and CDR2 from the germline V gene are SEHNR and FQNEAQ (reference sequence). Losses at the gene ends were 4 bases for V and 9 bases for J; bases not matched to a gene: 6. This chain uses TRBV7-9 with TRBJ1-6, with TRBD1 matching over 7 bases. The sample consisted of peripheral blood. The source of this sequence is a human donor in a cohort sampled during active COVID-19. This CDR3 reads CASSSRQGRSPLHF. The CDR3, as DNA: TGTGCCAGCAGCTCCCGACAGGGACGTTCACCCCTCCACTTT.